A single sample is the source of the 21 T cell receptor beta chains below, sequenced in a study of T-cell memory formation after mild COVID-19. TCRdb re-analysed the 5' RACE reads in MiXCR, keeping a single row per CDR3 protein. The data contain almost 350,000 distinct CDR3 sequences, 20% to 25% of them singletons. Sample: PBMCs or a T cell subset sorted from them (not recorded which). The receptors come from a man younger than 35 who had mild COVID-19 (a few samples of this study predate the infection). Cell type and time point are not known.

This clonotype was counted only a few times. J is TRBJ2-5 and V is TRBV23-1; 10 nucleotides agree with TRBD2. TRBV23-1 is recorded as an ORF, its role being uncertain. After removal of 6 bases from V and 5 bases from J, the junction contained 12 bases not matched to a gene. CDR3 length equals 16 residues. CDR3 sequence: CASRGTSGALWETQYF. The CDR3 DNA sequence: TGCGCCAGCAGGGGTACTAGCGGGGCGCTATGGGAGACCCAGTACTTC.

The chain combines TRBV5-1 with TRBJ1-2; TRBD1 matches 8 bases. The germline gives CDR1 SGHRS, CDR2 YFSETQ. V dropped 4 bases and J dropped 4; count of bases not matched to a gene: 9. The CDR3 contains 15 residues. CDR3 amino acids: CASSQGGQGGYGYTF. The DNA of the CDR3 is TGCGCCAGCAGCCAAGGAGGACAGGGCGGCTATGGCTACACCTTC.

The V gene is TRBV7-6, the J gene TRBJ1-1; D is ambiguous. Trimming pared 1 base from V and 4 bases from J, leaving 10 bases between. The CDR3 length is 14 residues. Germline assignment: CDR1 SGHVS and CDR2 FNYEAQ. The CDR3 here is CASSLEGIGTEAFF. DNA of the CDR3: TGTGCCAGCAGCTTAGAAGGGATCGGCACTGAAGCTTTCTTT.

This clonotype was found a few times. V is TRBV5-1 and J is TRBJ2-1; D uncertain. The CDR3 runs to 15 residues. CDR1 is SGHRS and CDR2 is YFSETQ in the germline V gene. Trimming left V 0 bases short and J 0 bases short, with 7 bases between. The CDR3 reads CASSLGTDSYNEQFF. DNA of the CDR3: TGCGCCAGCAGCTTGGGTACAGACTCCTACAATGAGCAGTTCTTC.

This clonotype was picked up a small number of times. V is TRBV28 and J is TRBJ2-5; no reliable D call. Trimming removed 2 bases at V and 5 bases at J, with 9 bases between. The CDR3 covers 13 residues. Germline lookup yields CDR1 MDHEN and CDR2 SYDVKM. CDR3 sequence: CASSLVGYETQYF. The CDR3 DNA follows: TGTGCCAGCAGTTTAGTAGGGTACGAGACCCAGTACTTC.

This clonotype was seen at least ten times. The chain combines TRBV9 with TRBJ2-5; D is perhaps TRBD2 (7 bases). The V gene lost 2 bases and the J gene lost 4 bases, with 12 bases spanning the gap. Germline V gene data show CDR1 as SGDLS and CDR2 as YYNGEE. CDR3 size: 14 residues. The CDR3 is CASSVSGEGETQYF. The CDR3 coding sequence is TGTGCCAGCAGCGTCTCAGGGGAGGGAGAGACCCAGTACTTC.

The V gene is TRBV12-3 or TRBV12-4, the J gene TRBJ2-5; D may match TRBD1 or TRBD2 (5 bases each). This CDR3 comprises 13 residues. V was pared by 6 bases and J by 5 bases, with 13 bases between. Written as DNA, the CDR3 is TGTGCCAGCAGGTTTGGGGACGGGGAGACCCAGTACTTC. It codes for CASRFGDGETQYF.

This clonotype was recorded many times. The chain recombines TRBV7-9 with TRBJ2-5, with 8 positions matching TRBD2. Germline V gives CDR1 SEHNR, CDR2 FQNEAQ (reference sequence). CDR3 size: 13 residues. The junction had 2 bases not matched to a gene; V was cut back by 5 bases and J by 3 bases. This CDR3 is CASSAGGKETQYF. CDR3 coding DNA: TGTGCCAGCAGCGCGGGGGGTAAAGAGACCCAGTACTTC.

CDR3 nucleotides: TGTGCCAGCAGTTTAGACGGGGGGGCCCCCTATACGCAGTATTTT. Its protein is CASSLDGGAPYTQYF. This chain connects TRBV27 to TRBJ2-3, with TRBD2 matching over 8 bases. Trimming at V came to 2 bases and at J to 7 bases, leaving 8 bases not matched to a gene. Germline-derived CDR1 and CDR2 are MNHEY and SMNVEV (reference sequence). The CDR3 spans 15 residues.

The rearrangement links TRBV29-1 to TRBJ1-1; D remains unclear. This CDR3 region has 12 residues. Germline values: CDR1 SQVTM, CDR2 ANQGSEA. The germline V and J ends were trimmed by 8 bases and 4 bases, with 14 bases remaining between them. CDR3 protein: CSYVPLGTEAFF. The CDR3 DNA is TGCAGCTATGTGCCTTTGGGCACTGAAGCTTTCTTT.

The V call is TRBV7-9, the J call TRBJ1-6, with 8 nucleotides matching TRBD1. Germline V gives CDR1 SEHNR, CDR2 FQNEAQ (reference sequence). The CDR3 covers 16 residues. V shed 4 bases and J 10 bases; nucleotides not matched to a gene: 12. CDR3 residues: CASSSGGGKGRSPLHF. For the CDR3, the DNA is TGTGCCAGCAGCTCAGGGGGCGGAAAAGGTCGATCACCCCTCCACTTT.

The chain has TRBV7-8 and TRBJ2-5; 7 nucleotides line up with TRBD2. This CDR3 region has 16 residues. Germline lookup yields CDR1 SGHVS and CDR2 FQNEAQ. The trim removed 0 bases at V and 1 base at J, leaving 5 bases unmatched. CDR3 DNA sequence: TGTGCCAGCAGCTTAGCGGGGGGGAACCTCCAAGAGACCCAGTACTTC. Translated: CASSLAGGNLQETQYF. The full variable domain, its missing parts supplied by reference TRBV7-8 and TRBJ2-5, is GAGVSQSPRYKVAKRGQDVALRCDPISGHVSLFWYQQALGQGPEFLTYFQNEAQLDKSGLPSDRFFAERPEGSVSTLKIQRTQQEDSAVYLCASSLAGGNLQETQYFGPGTRLLVL.

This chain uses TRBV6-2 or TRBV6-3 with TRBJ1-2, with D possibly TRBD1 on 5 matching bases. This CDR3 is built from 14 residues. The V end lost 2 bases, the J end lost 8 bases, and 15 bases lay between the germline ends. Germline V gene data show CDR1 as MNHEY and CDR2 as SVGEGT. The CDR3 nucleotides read TGTGCCAGCAGTTACGACCAGGGAGATTGGGGCTACACCTTC. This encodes CASSYDQGDWGYTF.

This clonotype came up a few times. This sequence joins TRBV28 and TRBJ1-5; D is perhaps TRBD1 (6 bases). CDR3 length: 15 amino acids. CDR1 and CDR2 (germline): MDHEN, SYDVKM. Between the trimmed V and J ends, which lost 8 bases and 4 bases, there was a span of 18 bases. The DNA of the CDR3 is TGTGCCAGCCTTGAGGGGGGCATGGGAAATCAGCCCCAGCATTTT. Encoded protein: CASLEGGMGNQPQHF.

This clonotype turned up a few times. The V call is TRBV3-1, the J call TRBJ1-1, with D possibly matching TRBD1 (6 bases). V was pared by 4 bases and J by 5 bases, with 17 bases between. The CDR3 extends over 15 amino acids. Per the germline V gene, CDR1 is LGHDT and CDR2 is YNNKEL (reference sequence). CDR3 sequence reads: CASSRSGVPVTEAFF. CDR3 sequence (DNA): TGTGCCAGCAGCCGGTCAGGGGTACCGGTTACTGAAGCTTTCTTT.

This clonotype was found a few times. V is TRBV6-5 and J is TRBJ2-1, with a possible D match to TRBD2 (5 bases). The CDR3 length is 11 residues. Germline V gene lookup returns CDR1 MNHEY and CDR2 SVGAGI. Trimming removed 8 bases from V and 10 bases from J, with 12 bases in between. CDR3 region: CASGYGREQFF. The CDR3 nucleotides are TGTGCCAGCGGGTATGGGAGAGAGCAGTTCTTC.

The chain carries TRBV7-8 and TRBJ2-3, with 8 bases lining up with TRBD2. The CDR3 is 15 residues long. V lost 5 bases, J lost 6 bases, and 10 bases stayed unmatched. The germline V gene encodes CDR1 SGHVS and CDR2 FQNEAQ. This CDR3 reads CASSRGLGAGDTQYF. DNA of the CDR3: TGTGCCAGCAGCAGGGGACTAGGGGCTGGGGATACGCAGTATTTT. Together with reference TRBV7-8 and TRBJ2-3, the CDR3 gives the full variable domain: GAGVSQSPRYKVAKRGQDVALRCDPISGHVSLFWYQQALGQGPEFLTYFQNEAQLDKSGLPSDRFFAERPEGSVSTLKIQRTQQEDSAVYLCASSRGLGAGDTQYFGPGTRLTVL.

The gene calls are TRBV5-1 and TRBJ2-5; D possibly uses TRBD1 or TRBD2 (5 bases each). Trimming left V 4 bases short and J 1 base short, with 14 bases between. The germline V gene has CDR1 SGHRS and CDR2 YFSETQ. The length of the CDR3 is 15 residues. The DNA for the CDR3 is TGCGCCAGCAGCCAGGGACCGACAATCCAAGAGACCCAGTACTTC. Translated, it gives CASSQGPTIQETQYF. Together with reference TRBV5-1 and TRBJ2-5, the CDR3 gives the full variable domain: KAGVTQTPRYLIKTRGQQVTLSCSPISGHRSVSWYQQTPGQGLQFLFEYFSETQRNKGNFPGRFSGRQFSNSRSEMNVSTLELGDSALYLCASSQGPTIQETQYFGPGTRLLVL.

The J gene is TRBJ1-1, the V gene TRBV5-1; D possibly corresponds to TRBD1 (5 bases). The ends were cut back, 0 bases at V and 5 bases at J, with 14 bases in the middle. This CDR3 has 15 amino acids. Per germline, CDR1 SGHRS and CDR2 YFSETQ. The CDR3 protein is CASSLGGELRTEAFF. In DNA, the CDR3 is TGCGCCAGCAGCTTGGGGGGGGAGCTAAGGACTGAAGCTTTCTTT.

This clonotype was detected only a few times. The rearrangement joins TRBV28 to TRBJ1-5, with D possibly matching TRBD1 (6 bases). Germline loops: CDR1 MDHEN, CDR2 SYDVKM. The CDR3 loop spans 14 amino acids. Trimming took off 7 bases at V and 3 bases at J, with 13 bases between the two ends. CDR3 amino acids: CASTRGQNNQPQHF. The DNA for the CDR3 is TGTGCCAGCACCCGGGGGCAGAACAATCAGCCCCAGCATTTT.

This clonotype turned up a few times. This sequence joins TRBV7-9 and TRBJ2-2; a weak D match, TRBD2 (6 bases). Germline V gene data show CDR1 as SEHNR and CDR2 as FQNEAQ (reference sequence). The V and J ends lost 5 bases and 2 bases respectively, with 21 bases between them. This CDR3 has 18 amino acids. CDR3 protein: CASSASVGGGGNTGELFF. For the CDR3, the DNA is TGTGCCAGCAGCGCCAGTGTTGGGGGAGGAGGCAACACCGGGGAGCTGTTTTTT.